The clone carrying this T cell receptor beta chain was found once. The donor population consisted of healthy HIV-negative adults with no recent acute infections or vaccinations. Nashville, Tennessee was home to all donors, who were Caucasian adults. Unsorted samples, those not sorted, used about 90 million PBMCs for genomic DNA. These data belong to a study of shared clonotypes between healthy human individuals. Deep-level running was used for the assay. This table comes from immunoSEQ multiplex PCR, and its TCRdb copy is limited to in-frame clones, with some not included. The table includes hundreds of thousands of clones, about 74% detected once. V was shortened by 8 bases and J by 0 bases, with 7 bases between the two germline ends. The CDR3 contains 12 residues. CDR1 SNHLY and CDR2 FYNNEI come from the germline V gene.

Sample: PBMCs. The chain recombines TRBV2 with TRBJ1-1; no clear D gene. This receptor was obtained from a woman aged 40 to 55 in good health. Some clones in this sample may be carry-over from other donors' samples. CDR3 in DNA: TGTGCCAGCTCCAGGATGAACACTGAAGCTTTCTTT. It encodes CASSRMNTEAFF. The entire variable domain, with the rest obtained from reference TRBV2 and TRBJ1-1, is as follows: EPEVTQTPSHQVTQMGQEVILRCVPISNHLYFYWYRQILGQKVEFLVSFYNNEISEKSEIFDDQFSVERPDGSNFTLKIRSTKLEDSAMYFCASSRMNTEAFFGQGTRLTVV.